This TCR beta chain was sequenced in a study of Ad26.COV2.S vaccination and SARS-CoV-2 variants. Study background: Dosing was one shot or two shots 56 days apart.

Here immunoSEQ multiplex PCR was the method, and the copy in TCRdb shows in-frame clones only, minus some. The sample has some 520,000 clones, 87% seen once. Germline CDR1 reads SGHTA; CDR2 reads FQGTGA. V lost 6 bases to trimming and J lost 4 bases, with 12 bases between them. The CDR3 runs 14 residues. Regarding treatment: roughly 19 received Ad26.COV2.S at low or high dose, single or two shots; about 5 received placebo; per-sample allocation not given. The investigators took samples on day 63 after the first vaccine or placebo injection. Whoever gave the sample was an adult aged 18-55 years in Boston. The administered vaccine (an Ad26 vector) expressed Wuhan-strain SARS-CoV-2 spike. General study results and limits: Spike-specific TCR breadth in vaccine recipients exceeded that seen in placebo recipients.

This clone appeared once. Its antigen is not identified. The gene calls are TRBV7-3 and TRBJ2-2; TRBD1 is a possible D gene (6 bases). The starting material was peripheral blood, obtained in a trial of Ad26.COV2.S vaccine versus placebo. This sequence originates from a person aged 18-60 years who received the Ad26.COV2.S COVID-19 vaccine or a placebo. CDR3 nucleotide sequence: TGTGCCAGCAGATCAAACAGGGCCACCGGGGAGCTGTTTTTT. Its protein product is CASRSNRATGELFF.